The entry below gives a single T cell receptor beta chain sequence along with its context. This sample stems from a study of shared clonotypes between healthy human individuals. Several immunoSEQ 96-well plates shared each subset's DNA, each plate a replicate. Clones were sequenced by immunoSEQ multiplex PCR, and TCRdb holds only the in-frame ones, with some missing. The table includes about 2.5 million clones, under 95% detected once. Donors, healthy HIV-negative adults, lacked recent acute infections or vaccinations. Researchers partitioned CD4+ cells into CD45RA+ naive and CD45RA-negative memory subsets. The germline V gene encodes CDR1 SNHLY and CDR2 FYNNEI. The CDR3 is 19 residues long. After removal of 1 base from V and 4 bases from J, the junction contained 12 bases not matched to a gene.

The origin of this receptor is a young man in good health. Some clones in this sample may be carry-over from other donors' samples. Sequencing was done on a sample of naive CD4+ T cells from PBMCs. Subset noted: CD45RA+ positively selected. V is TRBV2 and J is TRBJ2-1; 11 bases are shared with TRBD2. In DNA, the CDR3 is TGTGCCAGCAGTGAAGTACTAGCGGGAGCCCCGCTAGTATACAATGAGCAGTTCTTC. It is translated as CASSEVLAGAPLVYNEQFF.